The 24 T cell receptor beta chains reported below all come from one sample, sequenced in a study of response to subunit inactivated influenza vaccine. TCRdb used MiXCR to reprocess the RT-PCR reads, holding one entry per CDR3 protein. The sample includes 560,000 or so distinct CDR3 sequences, approximately 7.7% of them seen just once. The material sequenced was PBMCs from blood, taken less than 30 months after vaccination. These TCRs come from a man between 45 and 75 years old who received an inactivated influenza vaccine.

The V and J genes are TRBV27 and TRBJ2-1; TRBD2 agrees at 7 bases. Germline V gives CDR1 MNHEY, CDR2 SMNVEV (reference sequence). The CDR3 contains 14 residues. Trimming at V came to 2 bases and at J to 9 bases, leaving 7 bases not matched to a gene. The CDR3 bases are TGTGCCAGCAGTTTAGGGGGGGAGGGTGGTGAGCAGTTCTTC. Translation: CASSLGGEGGEQFF.

This clonotype was counted between two and nine times. The chain is built from TRBV7-2 and TRBJ1-4; the D is unclear. Germline lookup yields CDR1 SGHTA and CDR2 FQGNSA. V lost 1 base and J 8 bases, leaving 17 bases between the germline ends. The CDR3 runs to 16 residues. The CDR3 region is CASSLEGLGPPEKLFF. The CDR3 DNA is TGTGCCAGCAGCTTAGAGGGTCTCGGACCTCCCGAAAAACTGTTTTTT.

This clonotype has at least ten counts. The chain combines TRBV5-1 with TRBJ1-1; D is unclear. The CDR3 spans 13 residues. V lost 3 bases to trimming and J lost 1 base, with 7 bases between them. Germline loops: CDR1 SGHRS, CDR2 YFSETQ. The CDR3 here is CASSYLRNTEAFF. CDR3 DNA: TGCGCCAGCAGCTATTTGAGGAACACTGAAGCTTTCTTT.

The V and J genes are TRBV29-1 and TRBJ2-2, with TRBD1 identical over 9 bases. In germline, CDR1 is SQVTM, CDR2 ANQGSEA. After removal of 4 bases from V and 5 bases from J, the junction contained 2 bases not matched to a gene. This CDR3 comprises 13 residues. CDR3 protein: CSVVGQGTGELFF. CDR3 DNA: TGCAGCGTTGTTGGACAGGGGACCGGGGAGCTGTTTTTT.

The rearrangement uses TRBV5-1 and TRBJ1-4; weak D call: TRBD1 (5 bases). Trimming removed 0 bases at V and 6 bases at J, with 15 bases between. This CDR3 comprises 16 residues. Germline V lookup: CDR1 SGHRS, CDR2 YFSETQ. CDR3 amino acids: CASSLAGRVRDEKLFF. The CDR3 coding sequence is TGCGCCAGCAGCTTGGCCGGTCGAGTCAGGGATGAAAAACTGTTTTTT.

This clonotype was observed a few times. This chain uses TRBV7-2 with TRBJ2-3, with TRBD1 matching 8 bases. The CDR3 sequence is 16 residues long. From germline, CDR1 is SGHTA and CDR2 FQGNSA. V gave up 6 bases and J gave up 4 bases; unmatched junction bases: 12. The CDR3 spells CASSRQGASSADTQYF. In nucleotides, the CDR3 is TGTGCCAGCAGTAGGCAGGGGGCTTCGAGTGCAGATACGCAGTATTTT. The whole variable domain, remainder taken from reference TRBV7-2 and TRBJ2-3, is GAGVSQSPSNKVTEKGKDVELRCDPISGHTALYWYRQSLGQGLEFLIYFQGNSAPDKSGLPSDRFSAERTGGSVSTLTIQRTQQEDSAVYLCASSRQGASSADTQYFGPGTRLTVL.

This clonotype showed up just a few times. The gene calls are TRBV7-2 and TRBJ2-7, with 14 bases that match TRBD2. Looked up from germline, CDR1 is SGHTA and CDR2 is FQGNSA. The trim removed 1 base at V and 7 bases at J, leaving 3 bases unmatched. The length of the CDR3 is 15 residues. DNA of the CDR3: TGTGCCAGCAGCTTAGGGGGACTAGCGGGAGTGGAGCAGTACTTC. It yields the protein CASSLGGLAGVEQYF.

At least ten counts were recorded for this clonotype. The chain links TRBV28 to TRBJ2-2; D is unresolved. Germline loops: CDR1 MDHEN, CDR2 SYDVKM. There are 12 residues in the CDR3. V lost 6 bases to trimming and J lost 13 bases, with 15 bases between them. The CDR3 region is CASRPGKGALFF. As DNA, the CDR3 is TGTGCCAGCAGGCCTGGGAAAGGCGCGCTGTTTTTT.

The rearrangement joins TRBV4-2 to TRBJ2-3; TRBD1 matches at 7 bases. CDR1 is LGHNA and CDR2 is YNFKEQ in the germline V gene. The ends lost 4 bases at V and 5 bases at J; junction bases unmatched: 12. This CDR3 region has 16 residues. The CDR3 nucleotides read TGTGCCAGCAGCCCCAGGGGAAAGGGGGCGAAAGATACGCAGTATTTT. Translated, it gives CASSPRGKGAKDTQYF.

This CDR3 reads CAWTLGGPGELFF. CDR3 bases: TGTGCCTGGACCCTAGGGGGACCCGGGGAGCTGTTTTTT. V usage is TRBV30 and J usage is TRBJ2-2; the D gene is possibly TRBD1 (6 bases). V was clipped by 4 bases and J by 6 bases, with 12 bases between them. CDR3 size: 13 residues. Germline CDR1 and CDR2: GTSNPN and SVGIG (reference sequence).

V and J are TRBV6-6 and TRBJ2-5; no firm D call. Trimming shortened V by 3 bases and J by 3 bases, and 8 bases separated the two germline ends. The CDR3 contains 13 residues. Per the germline V gene, CDR1 is MNHNY and CDR2 is SVGAGI (reference sequence). CDR3 sequence: CASSYPVEETQYF. The CDR3 bases are TGTGCCAGCAGTTATCCCGTAGAAGAGACCCAGTACTTC.

This clonotype has at least ten counts. The genes are TRBV20-1 and TRBJ2-5; 9 bases match TRBD2. Germline V gene sequence: CDR1 DFQATT, CDR2 SNEGSKA (reference sequence). Trimming cost V 0 bases and J 1 base; bases outside gene matches: 9. The CDR3 covers 17 residues. The CDR3 DNA sequence: TGCAGTGCTAGAGATGTGACTAGCGGTTGGTTCCAAGAGACCCAGTACTTC. Its protein is CSARDVTSGWFQETQYF.

The table lists this clonotype with many counts. The V gene is TRBV11-2, the J gene TRBJ2-7; D uncertain. CDR3 size: 13 residues. The V gene's germline CDR1 is SGHAT and CDR2 FQNNGV. Trimming shortened V by 1 base and J by 7 bases, and 11 bases separated the two germline ends. The CDR3 bases are TGTGCCAGCAGCTTAGCCTCGTTGGAAGAGCAGTACTTC. It translates to CASSLASLEEQYF.

Only a few counts were recorded for this clonotype. V gene TRBV2 combines with J gene TRBJ2-3; 7 nucleotides line up with TRBD2. Germline CDR1 SNHLY, CDR2 FYNNEI. This CDR3 has 15 amino acids. V trimming: 5 bases; J trimming: 2 bases; junction bases outside the gene matches: 7. The CDR3 protein is CASSFGTTLTDTQYF. CDR3 bases: TGTGCCAGCAGTTTCGGGACTACCCTCACAGATACGCAGTATTTT.

V and J are TRBV5-1 and TRBJ2-7; 9 bases match TRBD1. V was pared by 2 bases and J by 6 bases, with 6 bases of the junction left unmatched. The CDR3 consists of 14 residues. Looked up from germline, CDR1 is SGHRS and CDR2 is YFSETQ. The CDR3 nucleotides are TGCGCCAGCAGCTTCACAGGGGGCCGGCGCGAGCAGTACTTC. Translated: CASSFTGGRREQYF.

This clonotype was seen only a few times. The rearrangement joins TRBV20-1 to TRBJ2-3; 9 nucleotides line up with TRBD2. The CDR3 covers 15 residues. Trimming removed 5 bases from V and 4 bases from J; junction bases left unmatched: 10. The V gene's germline CDR1 is DFQATT and CDR2 SNEGSKA (reference sequence). CDR3 DNA: TGCAGTGCTCTGGGACTAGCTCTCAACCCAGATACGCAGTATTTT. Protein: CSALGLALNPDTQYF.

J is TRBJ2-7 and V is TRBV20-1, with D perhaps matching TRBD2 (5 bases). V was clipped by 5 bases and J by 3 bases, with 20 bases between them. Germline V gene lookup returns CDR1 DFQATT and CDR2 SNEGSKA (reference sequence). The CDR3 is made up of 15 amino acids. The CDR3 loop is CSASPVGSANYEQYF. The DNA of the CDR3 is TGCAGTGCTTCCCCAGTGGGTAGCGCCAACTACGAGCAGTACTTC.

The V call is TRBV2, the J call TRBJ1-4; TRBD1 is a possible D gene (5 bases). The CDR3 has 13 amino acids. The germline gives CDR1 SNHLY, CDR2 FYNNEI. Trimming stripped 7 bases from V and 10 bases from J, with 16 bases between. CDR3 residues: CASTPGAVGKLFF. CDR3 nucleotides: TGTGCCAGCACGCCCGGGGCGGTCGGAAAACTGTTTTTT.

A note on this clonotype: The junction differs from germline at one of its ends, possibly a read error. V and J are TRBV20-1 and TRBJ2-3; D is perhaps TRBD2 (5 bases). This CDR3 comprises 13 residues. Germline CDR1 and CDR2: DFQATT and SNEGSKA (reference sequence). CDR3 bases: TGCGGTGCTAGAGTGGCTAGCCCAGATACGCAGTATTTT. This sequence encodes CGARVASPDTQYF.

The chain is built from TRBV2 and TRBJ2-1; 7 nucleotides match TRBD2. Germline lookup yields CDR1 SNHLY and CDR2 FYNNEI. The CDR3 sequence is 18 residues long. Trimming removed 8 bases from V and 3 bases from J; junction bases left unmatched: 19. Here the CDR3 DNA reads TGTGCCAGCTACGCTTCCCTTCCCCTAGCGGACCACTACAATGAGCAGTTCTTC. Protein sequence: CASYASLPLADHYNEQFF.

This clonotype turned up a few times. The chain employs TRBV15 and TRBJ2-7, with a weak D call TRBD2 (5 bases). This CDR3 spans 13 amino acids. V was cut by 0 bases and J by 7 bases, with 10 bases left in between. Germline V gene data show CDR1 as LNHNV and CDR2 as YYDKDF (reference sequence). The CDR3 region is CATSRDKRGEQYF. CDR3 sequence (DNA): TGTGCCACCAGCAGAGATAAGAGAGGGGAGCAGTACTTC.

The chain joins TRBV6-2 or TRBV6-3 to TRBJ2-2; 10 nucleotides line up with TRBD1. With 1 base clipped from V and 5 bases from J, the junction kept 10 bases outside the gene matches. Germline CDR1 reads MNHEY; CDR2 reads SVGEGT. This CDR3 region has 18 residues. CDR3 protein: CASSYYSTGTGVTGELFF. The DNA of the CDR3 is TGTGCCAGCAGTTACTATTCTACCGGGACAGGGGTTACCGGGGAGCTGTTTTTT.

This clonotype was detected many times. The chain couples TRBV5-1 to TRBJ2-7, with 9 bases matching TRBD1. Germline V gives CDR1 SGHRS, CDR2 YFSETQ. Unmatched junction bases numbered 8, after V lost 3 bases and J lost 1 base. The CDR3 is 16 amino acids. CDR3 DNA: TGCGCCAGCAGCTCGGGACAGGGTTTTGTGTCCTACGAGCAGTACTTC. Encoded protein: CASSSGQGFVSYEQYF.

This clonotype occurred a few times. Here the CDR3 DNA reads TGCAGCGTTGAAAAGGGCGAGGTTGGGACTGAAGCTTTCTTT. It translates to CSVEKGEVGTEAFF. This chain connects TRBV29-1 to TRBJ1-1; unclear D gene. Germline assignment: CDR1 SQVTM and CDR2 ANQGSEA. V was shortened by 2 bases and J by 5 bases, with 15 bases between the two germline ends. This CDR3 contains 14 residues.